This T cell receptor beta chain was recovered during a study of metastatic and nonmetastatic thyroid tumors. Study-wide context: From malignant and benign thyroid patients, repertoires in blood and in tumor or nodule tissue were compared. Findings of the study overall: Across blood and tumor, TCR beta diversity in malignant thyroid tumors was reportedly significantly higher than in benign nodules.

The CDR3 extends over 16 amino acids. The germline CDR1 and CDR2 sequences are MGHDK and SYGVNS. Patients underwent thyroid surgery, and none had received any treatment before it. In the original workflow: Between-group CDR3 differences, defined by clinicopathological status, yielded a distant-metastasis classifier for papillary thyroid cancer. Using MiXCR, TCRdb reanalyzed the PCR reads. In this record, the V and J calls reflect TCRdb's handling and not the investigators' own analysis. Of 26,000 or so clones in the sample, 3.7% were seen once. About this clone itself: Its antigen is unknown. A clone one base away is much larger, so this may be a read error.

The sequence came from a male donor with papillary thyroid cancer or a benign thyroid nodule (not recorded which). Some clones in this sample may be carry-over from other donors' samples. The sequencing sample was made of blood. The rearrangement joins TRBV25-1 to TRBJ1-2; D is possibly TRBD1 (5 bases). CDR3 sequence (DNA): TGTTCCAGCAGTGAATGGGGTGGCGGGGCTCGGGGAGGCTACACCTTC. This codes for CSSSEWGGGARGGYTF.